This TCR beta chain was captured in a study of cytomegalovirus exposure and HLA in healthy donors. Overall study findings and caveats: Within the roughly 120 validation repertoires, first-cohort TCR clusters tended to co-occur, according to a later analysis.

This clone has a single count. Its antigen is not known. Germline V CDR1 and CDR2: LGHNT, FRNRAP. There are 17 residues in the CDR3. Trimming took 0 bases from V and 4 from J; bases not matched to a gene: 9. Repertoires were generated with immunoSEQ multiplex PCR, while TCRdb's copy carries only in-frame clones and drops some. Of 150,000 to 200,000 clones in the sample, around four fifths were seen once. The roughly 120-subject validation cohort, separate from the approximately 660-subject first cohort, included the donors. The sample taken for sequencing was PBMCs. This chain links TRBV12-5 with TRBJ2-1; TRBD2 matches at 7 bases. This receptor was taken from a man aged 30 to 45 in good health and CMV-seropositive. Here the CDR3 DNA reads TGTGCTAGTGGTTTGGTACTGGGAGCGGGGAATTACAATGAGCAGTTCTTC. It is translated as CASGLVLGAGNYNEQFF.